One sample yielded the 7 T cell receptor beta chains listed below, sequenced in a study of cytomegalovirus exposure and HLA in healthy donors. With 60 Vbeta and 13 Jbeta primers, the PCR was carried out. TCRdb keeps only in-frame clones here, not all; method: immunoSEQ multiplex PCR. The table includes around 180,000 clones, 80% to 90% detected once. The source material was PBMCs. These receptor sequences come from a girl aged 5 to 17 in good health and CMV-seropositive.

This clone was observed once. This chain uses TRBV10-1 with TRBJ2-6; possible D gene TRBD2, 5 bases. Per the germline V gene, CDR1 is WNHNN and CDR2 is SYGVQD (reference sequence). The germline V and J ends were trimmed by 8 bases and 0 bases, with 5 bases remaining between them. CDR3 length equals 13 residues. The CDR3 loop is CASGSSGANVLTF. The CDR3 DNA reads as TGCGCCAGCGGGAGCTCTGGGGCCAACGTCCTGACTTTC.

The sample holds a few counts of this clone. The chain joins TRBV2 to TRBJ2-5; 7 bases map to TRBD1. Trimming cost V 9 bases and J 0 bases; bases outside gene matches: 7. Per germline, CDR1 SNHLY and CDR2 FYNNEI. The CDR3 sequence is 14 residues long. As DNA, the CDR3 is TGTGCCAGGGAAATCGACAGGGACCAAGAGACCCAGTACTTC. Translation gives CAREIDRDQETQYF.

V and J are TRBV7-6 and TRBJ1-2; TRBD1 is a possible D gene (5 bases). This CDR3 has 17 amino acids. Germline V gives CDR1 SGHVS, CDR2 FNYEAQ. Trimming pared 0 bases from V and 6 bases from J, leaving 20 bases between. The CDR3 DNA sequence: TGTGCCAGCAGCTTAGCGCTAACCCCAGGGATGGACGATGGCTACACCTTC. It yields the protein CASSLALTPGMDDGYTF.

This clone was counted once. The chain links TRBV27 to TRBJ1-1; TRBD1 might be the D (5 bases). CDR1 MNHEY and CDR2 SMNVEV come from the germline V gene (reference sequence). The V and J ends lost 3 bases and 1 base respectively, with 9 bases between them. The CDR3 sequence is 14 residues long. CDR3 loop: CASSFLDRNTEAFF. CDR3 in DNA: TGTGCCAGCAGTTTTCTCGACAGGAACACTGAAGCTTTCTTT.

DNA of the CDR3: TGTGCCAGCAGTGATTACGGGACACGCTACAATGAGCAGTTCTTC. It codes for CASSDYGTRYNEQFF. This chain joins TRBV25-1 and TRBJ2-1; tentatively, D is TRBD1 (6 bases). Between the trimmed V and J ends, which lost 3 bases and 3 bases, there was a span of 12 bases. Germline V CDR1 and CDR2: MGHDK, SYGVNS. The CDR3 consists of 15 residues.

This chain connects TRBV11-2 to TRBJ2-7; D is unclear. The CDR3 has 12 amino acids. V lost 1 base and J lost 3, with 4 bases in between. Germline CDR1 and CDR2: SGHAT and FQNNGV. The CDR3 region is CASSLVLYEQYF. In nucleotides, the CDR3 is TGTGCCAGCAGCTTAGTTCTCTACGAGCAGTACTTC.

This chain links TRBV6-1 with TRBJ1-6, with 8 bases aligning to TRBD1. The CDR3 is 13 residues long. Germline CDR1 and CDR2: MNHNS and SASEGT. Trimming at V came to 9 bases and at J to 8 bases, leaving 6 bases not matched to a gene. CDR3 in amino acids: CASGQGAYSPLHF. DNA for the CDR3: TGTGCCAGTGGTCAGGGGGCCTATTCACCCCTCCACTTT.